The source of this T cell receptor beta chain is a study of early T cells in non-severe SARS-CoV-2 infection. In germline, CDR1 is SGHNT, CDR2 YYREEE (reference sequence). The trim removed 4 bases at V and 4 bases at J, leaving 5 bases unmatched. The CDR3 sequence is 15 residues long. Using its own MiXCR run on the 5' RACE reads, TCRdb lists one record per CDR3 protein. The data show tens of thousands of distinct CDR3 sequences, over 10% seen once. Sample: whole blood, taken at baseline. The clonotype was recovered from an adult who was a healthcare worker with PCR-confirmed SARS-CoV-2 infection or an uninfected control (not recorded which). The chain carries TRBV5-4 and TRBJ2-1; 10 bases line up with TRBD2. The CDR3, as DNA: TGTGCCAGCAGCCTGAGGACTAGCGGTTACAATGAGCAGTTCTTC. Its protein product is CASSLRTSGYNEQFF.